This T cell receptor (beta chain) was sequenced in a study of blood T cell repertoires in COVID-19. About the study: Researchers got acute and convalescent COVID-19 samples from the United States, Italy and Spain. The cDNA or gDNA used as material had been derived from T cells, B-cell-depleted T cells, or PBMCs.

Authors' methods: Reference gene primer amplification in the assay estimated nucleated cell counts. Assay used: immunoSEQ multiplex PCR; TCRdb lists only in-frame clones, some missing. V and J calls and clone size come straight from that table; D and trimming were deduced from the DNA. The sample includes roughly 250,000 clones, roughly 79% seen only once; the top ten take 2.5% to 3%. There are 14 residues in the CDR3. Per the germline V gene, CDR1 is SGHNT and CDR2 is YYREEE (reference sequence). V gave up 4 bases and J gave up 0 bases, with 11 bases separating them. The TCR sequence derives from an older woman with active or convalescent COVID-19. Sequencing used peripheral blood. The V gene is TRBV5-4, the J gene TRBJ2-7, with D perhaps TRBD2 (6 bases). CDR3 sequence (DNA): TGTGCCAGCAGCATGGACGGGAGCTCCTACGAGCAGTACTTC. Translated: CASSMDGSSYEQYF.